The entry below gives a single TCR beta chain sequence along with its context. As yet, its antigen is unknown. Assay: immunoSEQ multiplex PCR; the TCRdb copy retains only in-frame clones and omits some. The sample includes some 36,000 clones, 75% to 85% of them seen just once. The sample is drawn from a study of a mutant IDH1 vaccine in newly diagnosed glioma. Time point in this sample: week 5, during vaccination. The vaccine gave 300 ug of a 20-mer mutant IDH1 peptide subcutaneously per dose. There are 14 residues in the CDR3. Deletions cut 6 bases from V and 6 bases from J, with 15 bases between. Germline loops: CDR1 ENHRY, CDR2 SYGVKD. Findings of the study overall: Alterations occurring in top peripheral T cell clonotypes seemed unrelated to pseudoprogression.

The chain links TRBV10-3 to TRBJ2-1, with D perhaps matching TRBD1 or TRBD2 (5 bases each). The receptor's source is a man between 45 and 60 years old with glioma. The source material was PBMCs, sampled from a glioma patient whose treatment included an IDH1 peptide vaccine. The CDR3 nucleotides are TGTGCCATCAGCTCAAGGGACGGTAGCAATGAGCAGTTCTTC. Encoded protein: CAISSRDGSNEQFF.